Listed here are 7 T cell receptor beta chains from one sample, sequenced in a study of shared clonotypes between healthy human individuals. Here immunoSEQ multiplex PCR was the method, and the copy in TCRdb shows in-frame clones only, minus some. The sample has about 2.1 million clones, about 92% seen once. CD45RO-negative CD8 cells positively selected for CCR7 made up the naive population, which excluded terminally differentiated effector memory CD45RA+ cells. Sequenced: naive CD8+ T cells from PBMCs. Every receptor here comes from a man aged 18 to 29 in good health. Some clones in this sample may be carry-over from other donors' samples.

This clone was counted a single time. This rearrangement joins TRBV14 to TRBJ1-5; maybe TRBD1 (6 bases). Per the germline V gene, CDR1 is SGHDN and CDR2 is FVKESK. Between the trimmed V and J ends, which lost 1 base and 7 bases, there was a span of 8 bases. The CDR3 contains 13 residues. The DNA of the CDR3 is TGTGCCAGCAGCCAAGCGAGGGGGCAGCCCCAGCATTTT. This translates into CASSQARGQPQHF. The variable domain in full, completed from reference TRBV14 and TRBJ1-5, reads EAGVTQFPSHSVIEKGQTVTLRCDPISGHDNLYWYRRVMGKEIKFLLHFVKESKQDESGMPNNRFLAERTGGTYSTLKVQPAELEDSGVYFCASSQARGQPQHFGDGTRLSIL.

The V call is TRBV29-1, the J call TRBJ2-5; TRBD2 matches 10 bases. Germline V gives CDR1 SQVTM, CDR2 ANQGSEA. After removal of 0 bases from V and 5 bases from J, the junction contained 18 bases not matched to a gene. This CDR3 contains 19 residues. CDR3 region: CSVEDSVEGLAMGQETQYF. Written as DNA, the CDR3 is TGCAGCGTTGAAGATTCCGTAGAGGGACTAGCGATGGGGCAGGAGACCCAGTACTTC.

V and J are TRBV9 and TRBJ2-5; 12 bases line up with TRBD2. Trimming cost V 5 bases and J 4 bases; bases outside gene matches: 9. The CDR3 is 16 residues long. Germline assignment: CDR1 SGDLS and CDR2 YYNGEE. CDR3 coding DNA: TGTGCCAGCAGTATGCTAGCGGGAGGGCCATCAGAGACCCAGTACTTC. Translation gives CASSMLAGGPSETQYF.

V gene TRBV6-1 combines with J gene TRBJ1-2; 9 nucleotides match TRBD1. This CDR3 has 15 amino acids. Germline CDR1 and CDR2: MNHNS and SASEGT. The J segment lost 4 bases and the V segment lost 0 bases, leaving 3 bases of the junction unmatched. The CDR3 DNA reads as TGTGCCAGCAGTGAAGCGGACAGGGGCGGCTATGGCTACACCTTC. As protein: CASSEADRGGYGYTF.

This clone was seen only once. CDR3 nucleotide sequence: TGTGCCAGCAGTCCCGGGACAGTACCCTACGAGCAGTACTTC. Translation: CASSPGTVPYEQYF. The genes are TRBV6-5 and TRBJ2-7; TRBD1 matches at 7 bases. Germline V gene data show CDR1 as MNHEY and CDR2 as SVGAGI. The CDR3 covers 14 residues. Trimming removed 5 bases from V and 2 bases from J; junction bases left unmatched: 6.

The chain is built from TRBV7-2 and TRBJ2-3; 9 positions agree with TRBD2. The germline CDR1 and CDR2 sequences are SGHTA and FQGNSA. The CDR3 consists of 15 residues. J gave up 1 base and V 1 base, and 0 bases lay outside the gene matches. The CDR3 sequence: CASSLEREGTDTQYF. CDR3 coding DNA: TGTGCCAGCAGCTTAGAGCGGGAGGGCACAGATACGCAGTATTTT. Using reference TRBV7-2 and TRBJ2-3 for the parts outside the CDR3, the full variable domain is GAGVSQSPSNKVTEKGKDVELRCDPISGHTALYWYRQSLGQGLEFLIYFQGNSAPDKSGLPSDRFSAERTGGSVSTLTIQRTQQEDSAVYLCASSLEREGTDTQYFGPGTRLTVL.

The rearrangement joins TRBV29-1 to TRBJ1-1, with D maybe TRBD1 (6 bases). Germline CDR1 SQVTM, CDR2 ANQGSEA. CDR3 length: 15 amino acids. Trimming pared 3 bases from V and 0 bases from J, leaving 14 bases between. This CDR3 is CSVDRGRGMNTEAFF. CDR3 in DNA: TGCAGCGTTGACCGGGGGCGAGGGATGAACACTGAAGCTTTCTTT. Together with reference TRBV29-1 and TRBJ1-1, the CDR3 gives the full variable domain: SAVISQKPSRDICQRGTSLTIQCQVDSQVTMMFWYRQQPGQSLTLIATANQGSEATYESGFVIDKFPISRPNLTFSTLTVSNMSPEDSSIYLCSVDRGRGMNTEAFFGQGTRLTVV.